These 20 T cell receptor beta chains came from one sample sequenced in a study of technical replicates of blood from a few donors. TCRdb keeps only in-frame clones here, not all; method: immunoSEQ multiplex PCR. Among just under 60,000 clones, about 95% were seen once, and the ten largest hold over 2.5%. Input material: PBMCs. These receptors all stem from a human donor in good health. Some clones in this sample may be carry-over from other donors' samples.

CDR3 coding DNA: TGTGCCAGCAGTGGCGGGGGGGGCACAGATACGCAGTATTTT. Its translation is CASSGGGGTDTQYF. J is TRBJ2-3 and V is TRBV2, with TRBD2 matching over 9 bases. The V gene end was trimmed by 4 bases and the J gene end by 1 base; junction bases not matched to a gene: 0. This CDR3 is built from 14 residues. Germline CDR1 and CDR2: SNHLY and FYNNEI.

The chain carries TRBV6-1 and TRBJ1-2; D gene uncertain. The CDR3 loop spans 14 amino acids. Trimming stripped 3 bases from V and 1 base from J, with 9 bases between. Germline-derived CDR1 and CDR2 are MNHNS and SASEGT. CDR3 in amino acids: CASSEFPYNYGYTF. The CDR3 DNA reads TGTGCCAGCAGTGAGTTCCCTTATAACTATGGCTACACCTTC.

The CDR3, as DNA: TGTGCCAGCAGTGGGCACAGGGGGCTTTGGGGAAACACCATATATTTT. It is translated as CASSGHRGLWGNTIYF. V gene TRBV6-1 combines with J gene TRBJ1-3; TRBD1 matches at 9 bases. Germline V gene lookup returns CDR1 MNHNS and CDR2 SASEGT. V lost 4 bases and J lost 4; bases outside the gene matches: 8. The CDR3 is 16 amino acids.

This chain uses TRBV5-1 with TRBJ2-7, with D possibly TRBD1 on 5 matching bases. CDR3 size: 15 residues. The germline V and J ends were trimmed by 4 bases and 1 base, with 15 bases remaining between them. Germline CDR1 SGHRS, CDR2 YFSETQ. CDR3 sequence reads: CASSVGTGVSYEQYF. The CDR3 DNA reads as TGCGCCAGCAGCGTGGGCACAGGCGTATCCTACGAGCAGTACTTC.

The V and J genes are TRBV7-8 and TRBJ2-7; 11 nucleotides align to TRBD2. The CDR3 totals 15 residues. CDR1 SGHVS and CDR2 FQNEAQ come from the germline V gene. Losses at the gene ends were 1 base for V and 2 bases for J; bases not matched to a gene: 1. For the CDR3, the DNA is TGTGCCAGCAGCTTAGAACTAGCGGGGGCCTACGAGCAGTACTTC. Its protein is CASSLELAGAYEQYF.

Here the CDR3 reads CASSFQGLYEQYF. For the CDR3, the DNA is TGCGCCAGCAGCTTCCAGGGCCTCTACGAGCAGTACTTC. The V gene is TRBV5-1, the J gene TRBJ2-7; weak D call: TRBD1 (5 bases). Germline CDR1 and CDR2: SGHRS and YFSETQ. The CDR3 has 13 amino acids. With 2 bases removed from V and 3 bases from J, the gap between germline ends came to 9 bases.

The chain links TRBV7-2 to TRBJ1-4, with D hard to call. The ends were cut back, 1 base at V and 8 bases at J, with 5 bases in the middle. This CDR3 has 12 amino acids. Per the germline V gene, CDR1 is SGHTA and CDR2 is FQGNSA. The CDR3 region is CASSLVSEKLFF. CDR3 coding DNA: TGTGCCAGCAGCTTAGTTAGCGAAAAACTGTTTTTT.

CDR3 sequence: CASSPMTRNTEAFF. The CDR3 DNA is TGTGCCAGCAGCCCCATGACAAGGAACACTGAAGCTTTCTTT. The chain has TRBV5-5 and TRBJ1-1; D not certain. This CDR3 comprises 14 residues. Germline CDR1 and CDR2: SGHKS and YYEKEE (reference sequence). Trimming removed 4 bases from V and 1 base from J, with 11 bases in between.

The rearrangement uses TRBV9 and TRBJ1-2; TRBD1 agrees at 7 bases. The CDR3 runs 13 residues. Per germline, CDR1 SGDLS and CDR2 YYNGEE. The trim removed 1 base at V and 7 bases at J, leaving 4 bases unmatched. The DNA of the CDR3 is TGTGCCAGCAGCGTAACGGGACAGACTGGCTACACCTTC. Its protein is CASSVTGQTGYTF.

The V call is TRBV30, the J call TRBJ2-5; 8 bases are a match to TRBD2. Germline CDR1 GTSNPN, CDR2 SVGIG (reference sequence). There are 20 residues in the CDR3. The J segment lost 4 bases and the V segment lost 0 bases, leaving 22 bases of the junction unmatched. The CDR3 here is CAWSVSGAVNGRGGPETQYF. Here the CDR3 DNA reads TGTGCCTGGAGTGTTTCCGGGGCCGTAAACGGCCGGGGGGGGCCAGAGACCCAGTACTTC.

The J gene is TRBJ2-6, the V gene TRBV2; 7 nucleotides line up with TRBD1. CDR3 length equals 17 residues. Germline values: CDR1 SNHLY, CDR2 FYNNEI. V lost 7 bases to trimming and J lost 0 bases; unmatched junction nucleotides: 9. CDR3 amino acids: CASKGPGQNSGANVLTF. The CDR3, as DNA: TGTGCCAGCAAAGGTCCGGGACAGAACTCTGGGGCCAACGTCCTGACTTTC.

The chain recombines TRBV28 with TRBJ1-2; tentative D call: TRBD1 (5 bases). This CDR3 spans 12 amino acids. V was shortened by 11 bases and J by 4 bases, with 14 bases between the two germline ends. Germline V gene lookup returns CDR1 MDHEN and CDR2 SYDVKM. The CDR3 here is CASQGSSYGYTF. CDR3 sequence (DNA): TGTGCCTCGCAGGGCAGTTCCTATGGCTACACCTTC.

This rearrangement joins TRBV5-6 to TRBJ1-5, with a tentative D call TRBD1 (6 bases). CDR1 and CDR2 from the germline V gene are SGHDT and YYEEEE. The CDR3 length is 17 residues. Deletions cut 1 base from V and 2 bases from J, with 16 bases between. CDR3 region: CASSLSRGVSGNQPQHF. For the CDR3, the DNA is TGTGCCAGCAGCTTGTCCAGGGGAGTCAGTGGCAATCAGCCCCAGCATTTT.

V usage is TRBV4-3 and J usage is TRBJ1-2, with TRBD1 matching 11 bases. CDR1 and CDR2 from the germline V gene are LGHNA and YSLEER. Trimming at V came to 4 bases and at J to 4 bases, leaving 2 bases not matched to a gene. CDR3 size: 14 residues. The CDR3 nucleotides read TGCGCCAGCAGCCGAGGGACAGGGGGCTATGGCTACACCTTC. As protein: CASSRGTGGYGYTF.

The chain joins TRBV19 to TRBJ1-6, with D possibly TRBD1 on 5 matching bases. The V and J ends lost 7 bases and 6 bases respectively, with 13 bases between them. In germline, CDR1 is LNHDA, CDR2 SQIVND (reference sequence). This CDR3 has 14 residues. The DNA of the CDR3 is TGTGCCAGTACCCCGGGACTCCCTAATTCACCCCTCCACTTT. It yields the protein CASTPGLPNSPLHF.

The V call is TRBV10-3, the J call TRBJ1-6; the match to TRBD1 covers 8 bases. The CDR3 is made up of 16 amino acids. V gave up 5 bases and J gave up 8 bases; unmatched junction bases: 11. Germline V gene data show CDR1 as ENHRY and CDR2 as SYGVKD. CDR3 in DNA: TGTGCCATCAGTAGGCTCCCCGGGACAGGTGATTCACCCCTCCACTTT. Translation: CAISRLPGTGDSPLHF.

This chain joins TRBV4-1 and TRBJ2-5; 12 positions agree with TRBD2. The CDR3 has 15 residues. From germline, CDR1 is MGHRA and CDR2 YSYEKL. Trimming took 4 bases from V and 4 from J; bases not matched to a gene: 4. In DNA form, the CDR3 reads TGCGCCAGCAGCCTCGAGGGACTAGCGGGAGAGACCCAGTACTTC. Protein product: CASSLEGLAGETQYF.

This clone has only one observation. The chain employs TRBV5-1 and TRBJ1-1; no reliable D call. Germline V CDR1 and CDR2: SGHRS, YFSETQ. V was cut by 0 bases and J by 2 bases, with 8 bases left in between. This CDR3 is built from 14 residues. The DNA for the CDR3 is TGCGCCAGCAGCTTGGGACACTCTAACACTGAAGCTTTCTTT. Its protein is CASSLGHSNTEAFF.

The chain recombines TRBV7-6 with TRBJ2-7, with TRBD2 matching over 12 bases. Germline trimming cut 2 bases from V and 2 bases from J; bases unmatched to any gene: 1. The germline gives CDR1 SGHVS, CDR2 FNYEAQ. The CDR3 totals 15 residues. The CDR3 loop is CASSLTSGGTYEQYF. DNA of the CDR3: TGTGCCAGCAGCTTAACTAGCGGGGGGACCTACGAGCAGTACTTC.

The rearrangement links TRBV5-4 to TRBJ2-5, with TRBD2 as a possible D gene (5 bases). Per the germline V gene, CDR1 is SGHNT and CDR2 is YYREEE (reference sequence). CDR3 length: 15 amino acids. Trimming left V 0 bases short and J 7 bases short, with 16 bases between. The CDR3 region has the DNA TGTGCCAGCAGCTTGGCGGCGGGTAACACGGGGACCCAGTACTTC. Translation gives CASSLAAGNTGTQYF.